This T cell receptor (beta chain) comes out of a study of blood T cells in healthy people across ages. Overall study context: Template-switching capture recovered about one barcoded beta molecule per two T cells.

General study findings and limits: Age advanced and TCR beta diversity per million T cells fell, roughly linearly.

The authors ran a second PCR of about 6 to 11 cycles using a sample-barcoded 5' primer and a J-beta primer mix. Each cDNA was tagged by a template-switch adaptor containing 12 random nucleotides. TCRdb passed the 5' RACE reads through MiXCR, listing each CDR3 protein once. Of roughly 800,000 distinct CDR3 sequences listed, 20% to 30% are singletons. The CDR3 length is 13 residues. The germline CDR1 and CDR2 sequences are SEHNR and FQNEAQ (reference sequence). The V and J ends lost 5 bases and 3 bases respectively, with 8 bases between them. This clonotype was seen ten or more times. The target antigen is unknown. The same sample was also used in a study of T cells of mothers and their children.

The source is a boy under 18 in good health. The chain carries TRBV7-9 and TRBJ2-1; D call uncertain. The specimen was blood. Here the CDR3 reads CASSPAYYNEQFF. In DNA, the CDR3 is TGTGCCAGCAGCCCAGCTTACTACAATGAGCAGTTCTTC.